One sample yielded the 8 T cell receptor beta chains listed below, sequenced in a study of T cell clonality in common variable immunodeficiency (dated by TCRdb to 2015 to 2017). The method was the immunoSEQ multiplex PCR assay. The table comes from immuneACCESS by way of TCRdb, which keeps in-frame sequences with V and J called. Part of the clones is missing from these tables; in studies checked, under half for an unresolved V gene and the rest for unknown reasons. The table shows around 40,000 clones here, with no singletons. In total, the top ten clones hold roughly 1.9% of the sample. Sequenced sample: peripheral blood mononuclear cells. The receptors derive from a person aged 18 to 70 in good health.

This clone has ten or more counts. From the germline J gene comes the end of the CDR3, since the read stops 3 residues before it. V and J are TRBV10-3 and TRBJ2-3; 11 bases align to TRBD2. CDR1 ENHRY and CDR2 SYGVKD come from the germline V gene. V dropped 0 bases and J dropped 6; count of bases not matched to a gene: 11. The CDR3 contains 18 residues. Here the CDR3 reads CAISESSTSGGRHDTQYF. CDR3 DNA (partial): TGTGCCATCAGTGAGTCTAGTACTAGCGGGGGCCGACACGATACG.

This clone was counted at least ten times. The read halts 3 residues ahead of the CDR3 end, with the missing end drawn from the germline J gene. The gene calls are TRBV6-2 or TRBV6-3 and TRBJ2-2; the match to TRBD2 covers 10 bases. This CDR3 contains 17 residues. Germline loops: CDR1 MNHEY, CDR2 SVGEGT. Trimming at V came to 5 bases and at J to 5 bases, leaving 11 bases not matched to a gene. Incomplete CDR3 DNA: TGTGCCAGCAGTCGATCTGGACTAGCGGCCATAACCGGGGAG. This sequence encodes CASSRSGLAAITGE. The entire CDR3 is CASSRSGLAAITGELFF.

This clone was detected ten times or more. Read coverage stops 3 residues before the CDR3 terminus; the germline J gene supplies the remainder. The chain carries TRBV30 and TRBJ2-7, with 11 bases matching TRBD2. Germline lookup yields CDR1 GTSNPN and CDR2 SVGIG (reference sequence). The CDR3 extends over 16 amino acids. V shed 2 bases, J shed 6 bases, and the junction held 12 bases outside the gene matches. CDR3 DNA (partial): TGTGCCTGGAGTACGTCTCTAGCGGGAGGTTCCCTCGAG. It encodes CAWSTSLAGGSLE. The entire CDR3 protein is CAWSTSLAGGSLEQYF.

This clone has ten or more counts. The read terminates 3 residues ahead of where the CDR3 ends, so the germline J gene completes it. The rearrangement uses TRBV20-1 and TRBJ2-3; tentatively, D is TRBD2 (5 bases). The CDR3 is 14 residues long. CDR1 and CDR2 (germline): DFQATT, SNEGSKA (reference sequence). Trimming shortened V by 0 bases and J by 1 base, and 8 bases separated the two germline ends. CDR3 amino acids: CSARDEAGTDTQYF. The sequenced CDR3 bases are TGCAGTGCTAGAGATGAAGCGGGCACAGATACG.

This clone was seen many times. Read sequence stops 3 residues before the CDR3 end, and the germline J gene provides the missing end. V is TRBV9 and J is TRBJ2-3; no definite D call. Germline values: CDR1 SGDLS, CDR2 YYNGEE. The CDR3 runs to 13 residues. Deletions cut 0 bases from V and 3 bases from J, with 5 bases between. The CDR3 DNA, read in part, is TGTGCCAGCAGCGTAGTTAGTACAGATACG. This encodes CASSVVSTDT. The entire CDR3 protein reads CASSVVSTDTQYF.

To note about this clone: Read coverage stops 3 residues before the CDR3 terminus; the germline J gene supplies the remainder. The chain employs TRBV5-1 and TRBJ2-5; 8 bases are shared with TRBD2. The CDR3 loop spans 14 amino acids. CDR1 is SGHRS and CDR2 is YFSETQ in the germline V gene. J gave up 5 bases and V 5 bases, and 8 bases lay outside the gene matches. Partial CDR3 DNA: TGCGCCAGCAGTTCAGCGGGGGTGGGTGAGACC. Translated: CASSSAGVGET. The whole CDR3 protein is CASSSAGVGETQYF. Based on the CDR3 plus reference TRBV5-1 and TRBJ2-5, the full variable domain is KAGVTQTPRYLIKTRGQQVTLSCSPISGHRSVSWYQQTPGQGLQFLFEYFSETQRNKGNFPGRFSGRQFSNSRSEMNVSTLELGDSALYLCASSSAGVGETQYFGPGTRLLVL.

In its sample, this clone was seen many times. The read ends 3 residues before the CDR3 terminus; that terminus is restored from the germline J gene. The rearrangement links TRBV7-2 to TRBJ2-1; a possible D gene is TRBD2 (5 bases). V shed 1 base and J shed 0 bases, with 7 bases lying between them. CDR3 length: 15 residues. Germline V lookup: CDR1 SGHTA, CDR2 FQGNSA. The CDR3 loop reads CASSLGAGSYNEQFF. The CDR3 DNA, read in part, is TGTGCCAGCAGCTTAGGGGCGGGCTCCTACAATGAG.

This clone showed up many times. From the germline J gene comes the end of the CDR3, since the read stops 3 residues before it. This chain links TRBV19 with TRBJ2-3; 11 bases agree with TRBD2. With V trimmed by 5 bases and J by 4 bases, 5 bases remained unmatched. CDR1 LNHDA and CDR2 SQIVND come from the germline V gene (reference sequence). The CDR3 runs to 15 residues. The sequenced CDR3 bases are TGTGCCAGTAGTGCGTTAGCGGGGGGGTCAGATACG. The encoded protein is CASSALAGGSDT. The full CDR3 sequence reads CASSALAGGSDTQYF.